This TCR beta chain comes out of a study of blood T cell repertoires in COVID-19. The overall study: Samples taken during acute and convalescent COVID-19 were collected in the United States, Italy and Spain. T cells, B-cell-depleted T cells, or PBMCs provided the cDNA or gDNA that served as material.

V was pared by 4 bases and J by 4 bases, with 6 bases between. The CDR3 totals 12 residues. CDR1 is SEHNR, CDR2 FQNEAQ, per germline (reference sequence). Original analysis: Reference gene primers were amplified, and this amplification served to estimate nucleated cell counts. Generated by immunoSEQ multiplex PCR, the TCRdb table keeps only in-frame clones and is missing some. The DNA gave D and trimming, while V, J and clone size come from that table. The data contain some 30,000 clones, 70% to 90% of them seen just once; the ten biggest clones take up less than 4.5%. The chain employs TRBV7-9 and TRBJ2-3; D is unresolved. This clonotype was obtained from a human donor in a cohort sampled during active COVID-19. Sequencing input: peripheral blood. The CDR3 DNA is TGTGCCAGCAGCTCCAGGCCAGATACGCAGTATTTT. The encoded protein is CASSSRPDTQYF.